This T cell receptor beta chain was recorded in a study of blood T cell repertoires in COVID-19. Background on the study: Sample material is recorded as cDNA or gDNA derived from T cells, B-cell-depleted T cells, or PBMCs.

The germline gives CDR1 LNHDA, CDR2 SQIVND (reference sequence). Trimming at V came to 3 bases and at J to 2 bases, leaving 7 bases not matched to a gene. The CDR3 runs 16 residues. The assay was immunoSEQ multiplex PCR, and TCRdb's table has in-frame clones only and misses some. The sample includes fewer than 300,000 clones, over 70% seen only once; the top ten take about 3.5%. The source material was peripheral blood. The chain links TRBV19 to TRBJ1-5, with 7 bases identical to TRBD1. This TCR was recovered from a woman of 80 years or more with acute or convalescent COVID-19. CDR3 region: CASSMAGGLGNQPQHF. CDR3 sequence (DNA): TGTGCCAGTAGTATGGCAGGGGGTTTGGGCAATCAGCCCCAGCATTTT.